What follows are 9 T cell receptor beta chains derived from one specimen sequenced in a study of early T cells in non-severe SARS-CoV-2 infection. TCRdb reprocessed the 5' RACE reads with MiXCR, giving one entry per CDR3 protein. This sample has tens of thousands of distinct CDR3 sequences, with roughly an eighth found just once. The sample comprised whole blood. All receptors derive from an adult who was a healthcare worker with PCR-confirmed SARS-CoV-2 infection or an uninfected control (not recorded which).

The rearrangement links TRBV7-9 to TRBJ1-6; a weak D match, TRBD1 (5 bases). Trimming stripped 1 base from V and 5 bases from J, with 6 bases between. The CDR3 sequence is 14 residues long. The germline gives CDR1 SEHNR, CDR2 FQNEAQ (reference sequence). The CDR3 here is CASSLGGDNSPLHF. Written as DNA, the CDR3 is TGTGCCAGCAGCTTAGGGGGGGATAATTCACCCCTCCACTTT.

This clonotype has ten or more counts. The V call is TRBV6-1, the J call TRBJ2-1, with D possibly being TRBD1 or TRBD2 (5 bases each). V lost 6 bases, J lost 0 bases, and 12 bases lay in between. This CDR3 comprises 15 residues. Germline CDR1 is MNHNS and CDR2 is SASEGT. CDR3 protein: CASSEWGSSYNEQFF. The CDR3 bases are TGTGCCAGCAGCGAATGGGGGTCCTCCTACAATGAGCAGTTCTTC.

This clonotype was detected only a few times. CDR3 sequence: CASSKDSRNSPLHF. As DNA, the CDR3 is TGTGCCAGCAGTAAGGACAGTCGTAATTCACCCCTCCACTTT. The chain joins TRBV27 to TRBJ1-6; D may be TRBD1 (6 bases). This CDR3 comprises 14 residues. Trimming took 5 bases from V and 6 from J, leaving 11 bases between them. CDR1 and CDR2 (germline): MNHEY, SMNVEV (reference sequence).

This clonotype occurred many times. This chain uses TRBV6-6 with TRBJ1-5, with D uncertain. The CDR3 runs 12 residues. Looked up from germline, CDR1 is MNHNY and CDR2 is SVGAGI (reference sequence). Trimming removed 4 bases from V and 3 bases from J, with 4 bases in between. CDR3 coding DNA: TGTGCCAGCAGTTTGGACAATCAGCCCCAGCATTTT. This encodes CASSLDNQPQHF.

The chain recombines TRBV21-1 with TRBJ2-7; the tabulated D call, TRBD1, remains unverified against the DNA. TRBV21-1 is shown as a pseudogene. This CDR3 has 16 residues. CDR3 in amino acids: CASSNPPGQGTWEQYF. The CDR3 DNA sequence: TGTGCCAGCAGCAATCCCCCGGGACAGGGTACGTGGGAGCAGTACTTC.

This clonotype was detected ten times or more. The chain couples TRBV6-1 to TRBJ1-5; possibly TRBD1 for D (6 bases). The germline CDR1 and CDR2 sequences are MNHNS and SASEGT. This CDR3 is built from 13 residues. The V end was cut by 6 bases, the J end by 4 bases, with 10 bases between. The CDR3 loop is CASSSRGNQPQHF. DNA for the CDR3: TGTGCCAGCAGCTCGAGGGGGAATCAGCCCCAGCATTTT.

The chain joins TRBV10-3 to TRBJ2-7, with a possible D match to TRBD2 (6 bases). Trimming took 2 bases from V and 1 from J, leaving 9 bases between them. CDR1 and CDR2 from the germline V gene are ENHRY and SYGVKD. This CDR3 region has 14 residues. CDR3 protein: CAISEGGASYEQYF. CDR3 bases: TGTGCCATCAGTGAGGGCGGGGCGTCCTACGAGCAGTACTTC.

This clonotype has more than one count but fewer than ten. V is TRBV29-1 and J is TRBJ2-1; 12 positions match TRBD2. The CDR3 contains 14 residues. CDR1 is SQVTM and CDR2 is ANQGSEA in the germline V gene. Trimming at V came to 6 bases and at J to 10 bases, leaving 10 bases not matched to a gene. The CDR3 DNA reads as TGCAGCGTCCATCCTAGCGGGAGGGCCGGGGAGCAGTTCTTC. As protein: CSVHPSGRAGEQFF.

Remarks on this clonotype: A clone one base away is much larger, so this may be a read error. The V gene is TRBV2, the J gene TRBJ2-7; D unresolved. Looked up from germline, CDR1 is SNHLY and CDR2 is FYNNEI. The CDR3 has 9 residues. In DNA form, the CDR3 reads TGTGCCAGCAGTGTCAGACGGAGCTTC. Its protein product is CASSVRRSF.